A single TCR beta chain is shown here with its context. The data stem from a study of control samples from healthy donors and cancer patients. CDR3 size: 13 residues. Germline-derived CDR1 and CDR2 are SGDLS and YYNGEE. V lost 5 bases, J lost 7 bases, and 15 bases lay in between. Only in-frame clones appear in the TCRdb table, and some are missing; sequencing was by immunoSEQ multiplex PCR. The table shows around 130,000 clones, with approximately 89% occurring only once. The TCR originated in a man younger than 35 in good health. The V and J genes are TRBV9 and TRBJ1-2; maybe TRBD1 (5 bases). Sequencing was carried out using blood. CDR3 in DNA: TGTGCCAGCAGGGGGGACGGTGACCTTGGCTACACCTTC. Translation: CASRGDGDLGYTF.